This T cell receptor (beta chain) was documented in a study of CD8+CD57+ T cells in acquired aplastic anemia. Only a few counts were recorded for this clonotype. Genomic DNA constituted the template upon which TCR beta VDJ and CDR3 profiling was performed. MiXCR, run by TCRdb on the reads, gives a single entry per CDR3 protein. The profile shows 200,000 or so distinct CDR3 sequences, under 70% of them singletons. Trimming took 6 bases from V and 0 from J; bases not matched to a gene: 5. The CDR3 sequence is 15 residues long. CDR1 is DFQATT and CDR2 is SNEGSKA in the germline V gene (reference sequence).

This receptor was obtained from a human donor with severe aplastic anemia or a healthy control (not recorded which). The sample comprised sorted CD4+, CD8+, or CD8+CD57+ T cells (not recorded which) from PBMCs. The chain couples TRBV20-1 to TRBJ2-3; 11 bases fit TRBD2. CDR3 in DNA: TGCAGTGCATCCGGGACTAGCGGAAGCACAGATACGCAGTATTTT. Translating it yields CSASGTSGSTDTQYF.